The rows below give T cell receptor beta chains drawn from one sample of a study of CD8+ T cells in alopecia areata. The table came from immunoSEQ multiplex PCR; TCRdb's copy has only in-frame clones and leaves some out. The table has 150,000 to 200,000 clones, about 67% seen once. This sample comprised CD8+ T cells sorted from blood, obtained at week 0. Every receptor here comes from a human donor with alopecia areata. Both conserved end residues are part of each CDR3. D genes are given only for firm matches. Rows may omit the clone size; those that give it use once, few, many or a size class.

CDR3 DNA	CDR3 protein	D gene	V gene	J gene	clone size	CDR3 length
TGTGCCAGCAGCTTAGGAGGGCCCAATCAGCCCCAGCATTTT	CASSLGGPNQPQHF	.	TRBV7-6	TRBJ1-5	.	14
TGCAGCGTCCAACTCGGGGACCGCGAGCCAATTGTCCTGACTTTC	CSVQLGDREPIVLTF	.	TRBV29-1	TRBJ2-6	.	15
TGTGCCAGCAGTTATGCGTCAGAAGAGCAGTTCTTC	CASSYASEEQFF	.	TRBV6-6	TRBJ2-1	.	12
TGTGCCAGCAGTCCCCAGTTCTTC	CASSPQFF	.	TRBV9	TRBJ2-1	few	8
TGTGCCAGCAGCTCCTCGGGAAGGGGCTATGGCTACACCTTC	CASSSSGRGYGYTF	.	TRBV6-5	TRBJ1-2	.	14
TGTGCCACCATGGGCCCCCAAGGATATGGCTACACCTTC	CATMGPQGYGYTF	.	TRBV15	TRBJ1-2	.	13
TGTGCCAGCAGTGGGACGATTGCAACTAATGAAAAACTGTTTTTT	CASSGTIATNEKLFF	.	TRBV27	TRBJ1-4	.	15
TGTGCCAGCAGTGATTCACAGGGGCGTGACATTCAGTACTTC	CASSDSQGRDIQYF	TRBD1	TRBV2	TRBJ2-4	.	14
TGTGCCAGCAGCCAAGCTTCTGAGCAGTTCTTC	CASSQASEQFF	.	TRBV4-2	TRBJ2-1	few	11
TGCAGCGTTGTACTTATAGGCAGCTACGAGCAGTACTTC	CSVVLIGSYEQYF	.	TRBV29-1	TRBJ2-7	.	13
TGTGCCAGCAGCTTTGGTTCAGGGAGTCAGCCCCAGCATTTT	CASSFGSGSQPQHF	.	TRBV5-6	TRBJ1-5	.	14
TGTGCTAGTGGTTTGGATAACACGGATGGCTACACCTTC	CASGLDNTDGYTF	.	TRBV12-5	TRBJ1-2	.	13
TGTGCCTGGAGTGTACAGGACGGGGAGGCTTTCTTT	CAWSVQDGEAFF	.	TRBV30	TRBJ1-1	.	12
TGTGCCAGCAGCGGTTACAGTGGGGACGGGGAAGGCTACACCTTC	CASSGYSGDGEGYTF	.	TRBV6-6	TRBJ1-2	.	15
TGTGCCAGGGAGGAAGATTCAGATACGCAGTATTTT	CAREEDSDTQYF	.	TRBV2	TRBJ2-3	.	12
TGTGCCAGCAGCGTAGGCGGCCCGAGCACTGAAGCTTTCTTT	CASSVGGPSTEAFF	.	TRBV9	TRBJ1-1	.	14
TGTGCCAGCAGCTACAACAGGGGGGCAGATACGCAGTATTTT	CASSYNRGADTQYF	TRBD1	TRBV4-1	TRBJ2-3	.	14
TGCAGCGTGGCCGGGACAATTGGGACAGATACGCAGTATTTT	CSVAGTIGTDTQYF	.	TRBV29-1	TRBJ2-3	few	14
TGTGCCAGCAGTGATTTGGAGACCTACGAGCAGTACTTC	CASSDLETYEQYF	.	TRBV2	TRBJ2-7	.	13
TGTGCCTGGGCTAGCGGGGTATACAATGAGCAGTTCTTC	CAWASGVYNEQFF	TRBD2	TRBV30	TRBJ2-1	.	13
TGCGCCAGCAGCGGAGGAGCTAGCCGACCTGATGAGCAGTTCTTC	CASSGGASRPDEQFF	.	TRBV4-1	TRBJ2-1	.	15